This paragraph covers one T cell receptor beta chain sequence. Antigen specificity is unknown. The CDR3 contains 15 residues. Germline CDR1 and CDR2: MNHGY and SVAAGI. The V end lost 1 base, the J end lost 6 bases, and 16 bases lay between the germline ends. For TCR, cDNA came from 5'RACE template switching, which added a universal primer site and UMIs. Each CDR3 protein is one row after TCRdb ran MiXCR on the 5' RACE reads. The table shows 620,000 or so distinct CDR3 sequences, with approximately 13% occurring only once. This sample stems from a study of T cells after yellow fever vaccination. Study-wide results and caveats: Most clones from primary vaccination were detected again post-booster (around 95% CD4, approximately 90% CD8). Repertoires sorted by FACS could include abundant clonotypes that are contaminants from the bulk population. Weaker, the secondary response peaked sooner, at day 5 versus 15.

This specimen was PBMCs, taken on the day of the yellow fever booster vaccination. The chain joins TRBV6-9 to TRBJ2-7; D is unresolved. The source of this sequence is a man between 25 and 39 years old who received the YFV17D yellow fever vaccine. The CDR3 protein is CASSYYPRLVCEQYF. In DNA, the CDR3 is TGTGCCAGCAGTTATTATCCGCGGTTGGTCTGCGAGCAGTACTTC.